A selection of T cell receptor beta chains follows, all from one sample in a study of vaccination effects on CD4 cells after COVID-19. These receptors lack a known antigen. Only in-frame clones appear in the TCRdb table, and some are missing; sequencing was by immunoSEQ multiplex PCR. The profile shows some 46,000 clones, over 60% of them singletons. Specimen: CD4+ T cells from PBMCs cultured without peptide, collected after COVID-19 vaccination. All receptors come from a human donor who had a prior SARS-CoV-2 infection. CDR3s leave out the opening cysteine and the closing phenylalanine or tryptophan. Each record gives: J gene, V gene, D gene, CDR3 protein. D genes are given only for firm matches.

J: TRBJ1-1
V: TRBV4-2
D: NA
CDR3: ASSQDKQKGNTEAF

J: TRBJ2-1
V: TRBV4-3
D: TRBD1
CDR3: ASSQDRTDRAFNEQF

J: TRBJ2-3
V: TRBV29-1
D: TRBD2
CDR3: SARLAGVSDTQY

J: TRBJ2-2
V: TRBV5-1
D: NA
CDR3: ASSQLTGEVGELF

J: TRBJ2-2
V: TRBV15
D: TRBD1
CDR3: ATSRNRTGIYWATGELF

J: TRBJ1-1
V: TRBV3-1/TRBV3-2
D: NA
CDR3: ASSPYYRVGTEAF

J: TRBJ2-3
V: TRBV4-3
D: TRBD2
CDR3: ASSRGLAGGPDTDTQY

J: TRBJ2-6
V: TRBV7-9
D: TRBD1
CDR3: ASSPGQGPKSAGANVLT

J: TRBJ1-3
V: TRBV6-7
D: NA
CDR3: ARKTRGRGCGGNTIY

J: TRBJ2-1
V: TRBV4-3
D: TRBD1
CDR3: ASSQVLDRAYNEQF

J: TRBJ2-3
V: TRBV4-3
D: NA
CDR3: ASSQDWLVADTQY

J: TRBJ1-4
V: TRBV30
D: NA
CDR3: AWSVFSGYEKLF

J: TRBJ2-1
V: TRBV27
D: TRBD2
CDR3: ASSRPQRGENEQF

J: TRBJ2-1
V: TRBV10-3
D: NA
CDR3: AISESGGALYNEQF

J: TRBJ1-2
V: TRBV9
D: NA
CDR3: ASSVIGGHYGYT

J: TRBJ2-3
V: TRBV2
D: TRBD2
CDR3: ASGTSGSESTDTQY

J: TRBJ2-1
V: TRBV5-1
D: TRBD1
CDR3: ASSPIRGQGVNEQF

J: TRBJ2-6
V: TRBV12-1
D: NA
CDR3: ASSLRRDLSSGANVLT

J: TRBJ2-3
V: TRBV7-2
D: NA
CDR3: ASSLLFAGTDTQY

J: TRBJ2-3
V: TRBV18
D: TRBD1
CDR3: ASSWQGVADTQY

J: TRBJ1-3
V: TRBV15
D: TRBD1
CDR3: ATSRDRTGTGNTIY

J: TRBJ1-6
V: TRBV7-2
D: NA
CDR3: ASSPTRGGNSPLH

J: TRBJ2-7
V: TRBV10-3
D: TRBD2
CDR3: AISGSKPGLAYDEQY

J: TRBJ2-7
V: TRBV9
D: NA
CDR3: ASSPGGTRTYEQY

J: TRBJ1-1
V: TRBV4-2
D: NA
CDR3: ASSQDQDSREAF

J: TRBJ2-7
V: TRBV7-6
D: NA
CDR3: ASSLAVFGGASSYEQY

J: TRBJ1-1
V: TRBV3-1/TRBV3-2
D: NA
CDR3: ASSQDLEGAF

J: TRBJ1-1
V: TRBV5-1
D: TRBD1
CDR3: ASSLGLRGDTEAF

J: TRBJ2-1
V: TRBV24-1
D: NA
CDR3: ATSEKAHNEQF

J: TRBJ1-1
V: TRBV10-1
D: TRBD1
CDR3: ASRPGQERPPNTEAF

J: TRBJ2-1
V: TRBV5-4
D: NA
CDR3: ASSWQTANNEQF

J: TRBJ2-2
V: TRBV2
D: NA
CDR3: ASSTNRRGSNTGELF

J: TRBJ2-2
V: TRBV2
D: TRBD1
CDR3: APRDSPTGELF

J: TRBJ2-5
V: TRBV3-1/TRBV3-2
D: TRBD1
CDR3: ASKPRTGGQETQY

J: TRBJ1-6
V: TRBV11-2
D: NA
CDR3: ASSLTIGRGGSPLH

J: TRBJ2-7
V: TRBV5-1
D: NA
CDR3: ASSPGENEQY

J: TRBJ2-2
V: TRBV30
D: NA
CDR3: AWSTQTVRLF

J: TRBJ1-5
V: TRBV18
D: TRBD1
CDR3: ASSRRMDRGDQPQH

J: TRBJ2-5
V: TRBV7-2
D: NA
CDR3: ASTPRSQETQY

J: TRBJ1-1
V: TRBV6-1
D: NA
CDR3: ASSEDGGEYTEAF

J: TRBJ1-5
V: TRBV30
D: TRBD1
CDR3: AWSVEDRGWGQPQH

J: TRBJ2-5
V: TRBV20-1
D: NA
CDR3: SASYQGETQY

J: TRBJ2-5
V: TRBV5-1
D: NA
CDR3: ASSSSGWVETQY

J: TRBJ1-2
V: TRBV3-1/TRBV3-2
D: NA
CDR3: ASSQVMGVNYGYT

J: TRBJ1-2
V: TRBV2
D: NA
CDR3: ASGPHGDIDYGYT

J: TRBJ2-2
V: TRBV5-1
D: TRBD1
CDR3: ASSYSGTGVTGELF

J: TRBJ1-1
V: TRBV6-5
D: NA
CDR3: ASRKQGMNTEAF

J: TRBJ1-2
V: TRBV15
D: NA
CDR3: ATSPTYGYT